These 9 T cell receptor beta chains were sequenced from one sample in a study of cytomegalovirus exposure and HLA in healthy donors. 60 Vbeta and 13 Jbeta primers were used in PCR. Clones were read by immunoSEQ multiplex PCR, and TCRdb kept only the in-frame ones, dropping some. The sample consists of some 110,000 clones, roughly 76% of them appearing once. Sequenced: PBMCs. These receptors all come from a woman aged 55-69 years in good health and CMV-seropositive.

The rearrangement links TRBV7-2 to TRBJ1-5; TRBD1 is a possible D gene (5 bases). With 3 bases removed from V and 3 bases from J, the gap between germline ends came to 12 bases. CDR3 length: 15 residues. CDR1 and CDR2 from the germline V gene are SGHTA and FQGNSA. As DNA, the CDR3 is TGTGCCAGCAGCTTGGGGCAGGGTGTCAATCAGCCCCAGCATTTT. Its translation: CASSLGQGVNQPQHF. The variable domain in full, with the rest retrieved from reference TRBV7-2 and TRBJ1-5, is GAGVSQSPSNKVTEKGKDVELRCDPISGHTALYWYRQSLGQGLEFLIYFQGNSAPDKSGLPSDRFSAERTGGSVSTLTIQRTQQEDSAVYLCASSLGQGVNQPQHFGDGTRLSIL.

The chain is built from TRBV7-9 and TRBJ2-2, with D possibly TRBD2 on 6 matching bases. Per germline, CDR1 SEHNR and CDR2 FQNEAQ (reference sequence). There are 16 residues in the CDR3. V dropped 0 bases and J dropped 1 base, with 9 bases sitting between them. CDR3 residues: CASSLAAGRNTGELFF. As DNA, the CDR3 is TGTGCCAGCAGCTTAGCTGCGGGGCGGAACACCGGGGAGCTGTTTTTT.

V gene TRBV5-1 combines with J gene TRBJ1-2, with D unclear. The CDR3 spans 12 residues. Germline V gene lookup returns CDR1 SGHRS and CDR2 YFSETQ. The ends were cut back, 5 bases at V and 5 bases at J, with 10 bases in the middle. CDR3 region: CASRPEGYGYTF. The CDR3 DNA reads TGCGCCAGCAGACCGGAGGGTTATGGCTACACCTTC.

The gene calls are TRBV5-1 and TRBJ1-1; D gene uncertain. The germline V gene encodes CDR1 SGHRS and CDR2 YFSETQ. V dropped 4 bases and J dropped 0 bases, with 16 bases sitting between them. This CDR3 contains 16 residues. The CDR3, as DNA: TGCGCCAGCAGCGCACAGTTGGGAGGGATGAACACTGAAGCTTTCTTT. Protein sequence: CASSAQLGGMNTEAFF.

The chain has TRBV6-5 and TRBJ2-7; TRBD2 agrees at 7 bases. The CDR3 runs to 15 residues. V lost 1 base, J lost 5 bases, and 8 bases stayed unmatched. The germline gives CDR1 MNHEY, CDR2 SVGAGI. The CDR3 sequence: CASSYFGLGSNEQYF. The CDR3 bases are TGTGCCAGCAGTTACTTCGGACTAGGCTCTAACGAGCAGTACTTC.

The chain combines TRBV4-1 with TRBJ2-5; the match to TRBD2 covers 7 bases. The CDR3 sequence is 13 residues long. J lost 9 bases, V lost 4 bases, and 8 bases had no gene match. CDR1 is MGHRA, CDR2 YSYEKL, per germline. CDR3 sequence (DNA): TGCGCCAGCAGCCCGGGACTGGGGAGGGCCCAGTACTTC. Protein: CASSPGLGRAQYF.

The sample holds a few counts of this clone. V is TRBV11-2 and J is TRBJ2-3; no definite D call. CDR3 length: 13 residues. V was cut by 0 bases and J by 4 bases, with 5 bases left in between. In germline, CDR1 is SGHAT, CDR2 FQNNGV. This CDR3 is CASSLDRSDTQYF. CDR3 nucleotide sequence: TGTGCCAGCAGCTTAGATCGTTCAGATACGCAGTATTTT.

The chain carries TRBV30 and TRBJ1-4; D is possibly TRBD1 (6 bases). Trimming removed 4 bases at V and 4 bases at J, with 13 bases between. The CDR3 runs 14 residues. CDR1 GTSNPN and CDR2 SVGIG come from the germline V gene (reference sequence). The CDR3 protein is CAWTSDSHNEKLFF. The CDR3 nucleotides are TGTGCCTGGACTTCGGACAGCCATAATGAAAAACTGTTTTTT.

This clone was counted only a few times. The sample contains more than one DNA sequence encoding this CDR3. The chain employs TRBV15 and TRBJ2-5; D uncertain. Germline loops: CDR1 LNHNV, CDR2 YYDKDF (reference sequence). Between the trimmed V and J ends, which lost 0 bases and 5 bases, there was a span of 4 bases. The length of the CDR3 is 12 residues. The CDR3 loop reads CATSRDRETQYF. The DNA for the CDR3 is TGTGCCACCAGCAGAGATCGGGAGACCCAGTACTTC.